The text below deals with one T cell receptor beta chain. Its recognized antigen is unknown. Per-base qualities were not stored, and no clone one base away is much larger. This sample is drawn from a study of blood T cell repertoires in COVID-19 (dated by TCRdb to 2020 to 2021). Background for the entire study: Samples covering the acute and convalescent phases of COVID-19 were provided by collaborators in the United States, Italy and Spain. The material from the prospective study consisted of cDNA or gDNA derived from T cells, B-cell-depleted T cells, or PBMCs. The dataset comprised deeply sampled blood TCRbeta repertoires from subjects exposed to, actively infected with, or recovered from COVID-19. Where available, HLA class I and class II types were obtained from metadata supplied by the sample provider rather than from assay-based typing. Samples came from the ongoing ImmuneRACE study (first 160 participants) plus 1,254 subjects from 6 global collaborators. The repertoires were released in a freely available public database meant as a resource for research on the immune response to SARS-CoV-2. A de-identified subject ID, COVID-19 status, age in years and sex were almost always included in the sample metadata.

Broader findings and caveats from the paper: The amount of clinical and demographic metadata varied by source and participant and was provided uncurated.

In Seattle, one collaborating source enrolled patients while the infection was active and tracked those patients longitudinally over the course of disease. Whole blood was collected in K2EDTA tubes by collaborating institutions according to the institutions' own protocols. For TCRbeta analysis, collaborator samples were shipped as frozen whole blood, as isolated PBMCs, or as DNA extracted from either sample type. CDR1 is given as SGDLS and CDR2 as YYNGEE, both from the germline V gene. Compared with germline, V lacks 4 bases and J lacks 0 bases; bases without a gene match: 5. The CDR3, cysteine through phenylalanine, is 15 amino acids long. Left in the record is the CDR3 DNA by itself, 45 bases read in frame from the first base. TCRbeta CDR3 regions were amplified from genomic DNA by means of the immunoSEQ Assay, a bias-controlled multiplex PCR. The paper's processing steps were these. The number of nucleated cells in each sample was estimated by amplification of reference gene primers within the assay. To quantify the absolute abundance of each unique TCRbeta CDR3 rearrangement, sequence reads were collapsed and filtered. For each sample, productive Simpson clonality was calculated by taking the square root of Simpson's diversity index across productive rearrangements. As stored in TCRdb, this immuneACCESS dataset retains in-frame rearrangements with V and J assigned. A fraction of the clones does not appear; measured against another copy, unresolved V genes explain less than half of the discrepancy, and the remainder lacks a known reason. The D gene and trimming were derived from the DNA, and the V and J assignments and clone size from that table. The sample yields roughly 130,000 clones; 65% to 85% were counted once. The ten largest make up 8.9% of the sample.

The sequencing input was peripheral blood. This clonotype originated in a man between 25 and 39 years old with COVID-19, enrolled during active disease. This chain joins TRBV9 to TRBJ2-3; TRBD2 aligns with 7 central bases. The nucleotides read TGTGCCAGCAGCTTTAGCGGGCGGAGCACAGATACGCAGTATTTT. It encodes CASSFSGRSTDTQYF.